One and the same sample provided the 30 T cell receptor beta chains below, sequenced in a study of T cell repertoires in cytomegalovirus infection. TCRdb reprocessed the reads via MiXCR and lists one record per CDR3 protein. The sample includes a few hundred thousand distinct CDR3 sequences, under 45% of them seen just once. No antigens are known for them. The sequenced sample was cultured PBMCs, obtained from culture after CMV antigen stimulation. These receptors were collected from a human donor in good health (CMV status not recorded). Some clones in this sample may be carry-over from other donors' samples.

The chain is built from TRBV7-2 and TRBJ2-7, with 9 bases fitting TRBD2. CDR3 length: 14 residues. V shed 0 bases, J shed 5 bases, and the junction held 2 bases outside the gene matches. Per germline, CDR1 SGHTA and CDR2 FQGNSA. CDR3 protein: CASSLALAGNEQYF. CDR3 DNA: TGTGCCAGCAGCTTAGCCCTAGCGGGGAACGAGCAGTACTTC. The whole variable domain, remainder taken from reference TRBV7-2 and TRBJ2-7, is GAGVSQSPSNKVTEKGKDVELRCDPISGHTALYWYRQSLGQGLEFLIYFQGNSAPDKSGLPSDRFSAERTGGSVSTLTIQRTQQEDSAVYLCASSLALAGNEQYFGPGTRLTVT.

This clonotype was counted a few times. The chain carries TRBV7-2 and TRBJ2-2; TRBD1 aligns across 8 bases. The CDR3 contains 15 residues. Germline V gene data show CDR1 as SGHTA and CDR2 as FQGNSA. Trimming removed 1 base from V and 4 bases from J; junction bases left unmatched: 2. CDR3 loop: CASSLVTGGTGELFF. As DNA, the CDR3 is TGTGCCAGCAGCTTAGTCACAGGGGGCACCGGGGAGCTGTTTTTT.

J is TRBJ1-2 and V is TRBV27, with 7 bases that match TRBD1. Germline assignment: CDR1 MNHEY and CDR2 SMNVEV (reference sequence). The ends lost 6 bases at V and 6 bases at J; junction bases unmatched: 7. The CDR3 has 13 residues. The CDR3, as DNA: TGTGCCAGCAGCCCCGCCGGGACAGATGGCTACACCTTC. This codes for CASSPAGTDGYTF.

This chain joins TRBV11-3 and TRBJ2-1; perhaps TRBD2 as D (6 bases). CDR3 size: 11 residues. Per the germline V gene, CDR1 is SGHNT and CDR2 is YENEEA. V dropped 1 base and J dropped 15 bases, with 10 bases sitting between them. CDR3 residues: CASSLAGRTFF. The CDR3 DNA reads as TGTGCCAGCAGCTTAGCGGGGAGGACGTTCTTC.

J is TRBJ2-5 and V is TRBV6-1; possible D gene TRBD1, 7 bases. The length of the CDR3 is 16 residues. The germline V gene has CDR1 MNHNS and CDR2 SASEGT. V dropped 0 bases and J dropped 1 base, with 12 bases sitting between them. The CDR3, as DNA: TGTGCCAGCAGTGAAGCGCGGGGACAGACCCAAGAGACCCAGTACTTC. Protein sequence: CASSEARGQTQETQYF.

The CDR3 spells CASSSLGQGPYGYTF. As DNA, the CDR3 is TGTGCCAGCAGTTCCCTTGGACAGGGCCCCTATGGCTACACCTTC. V and J are TRBV11-2 and TRBJ1-2; TRBD1 agrees at 8 bases. The trim removed 6 bases at V and 4 bases at J, leaving 10 bases unmatched. Germline values: CDR1 SGHAT, CDR2 FQNNGV. This CDR3 comprises 15 residues.

This clonotype was counted between two and nine times. This chain links TRBV11-2 with TRBJ2-3; 8 bases are shared with TRBD2. J gave up 2 bases and V 5 bases, and 9 bases lay outside the gene matches. CDR3 length: 16 amino acids. CDR1 and CDR2 from the germline V gene are SGHAT and FQNNGV. DNA for the CDR3: TGTGCCAGCAGCCGCGGGGGGCCCAGCTCCACAGATACGCAGTATTTT. Translation gives CASSRGGPSSTDTQYF.

In its sample, this clonotype was seen a few times. V is TRBV14 and J is TRBJ1-2; D perhaps matches TRBD1 (6 bases). Looked up from germline, CDR1 is SGHDN and CDR2 is FVKESK. V was clipped by 3 bases and J by 3 bases, with 11 bases between them. The CDR3 is 14 amino acids. The CDR3 spells CASSQPGVDYGYTF. CDR3 nucleotide sequence: TGTGCCAGCAGCCAGCCAGGGGTCGACTATGGCTACACCTTC. The variable domain in full, completed from reference TRBV14 and TRBJ1-2, reads EAGVTQFPSHSVIEKGQTVTLRCDPISGHDNLYWYRRVMGKEIKFLLHFVKESKQDESGMPNNRFLAERTGGTYSTLKVQPAELEDSGVYFCASSQPGVDYGYTFGSGTRLTVV.

This chain joins TRBV7-8 and TRBJ1-6, with TRBD1 as a possible D gene (5 bases). The germline CDR1 and CDR2 sequences are SGHVS and FQNEAQ. The ends were cut back, 3 bases at V and 5 bases at J, with 11 bases in the middle. The CDR3 totals 15 residues. CDR3 sequence (DNA): TGTGCCAGCAGCTTCTCCGGGGCCGATAATTCACCCCTCCACTTT. Protein: CASSFSGADNSPLHF.

This clonotype was recorded a few times. This chain connects TRBV12-3 or TRBV12-4 to TRBJ2-3, with 8 bases matching TRBD1. V lost 5 bases and J lost 6; bases outside the gene matches: 10. This CDR3 is 15 amino acids long. This CDR3 reads CASSLTGGPGDTQYF. In DNA form, the CDR3 reads TGTGCCAGCAGTCTCACAGGGGGACCCGGGGATACGCAGTATTTT.

The chain recombines TRBV2 with TRBJ1-2; 7 nucleotides agree with TRBD1. V gave up 10 bases and J gave up 8 bases; unmatched junction bases: 13. The CDR3 has 13 residues. Germline CDR1 SNHLY, CDR2 FYNNEI. CDR3 DNA sequence: TGTGCCACCTGTGACAGGGCAGAGGGGGGCTACACCTTC. This gives the protein CATCDRAEGGYTF.

There are a few counts of this clonotype. The V call is TRBV7-2, the J call TRBJ1-5; D not resolved. V lost 1 base, J lost 0 bases, and 10 bases lay in between. The CDR3 is 16 amino acids. Germline CDR1 is SGHTA and CDR2 is FQGNSA. The CDR3: CASSLVGTYSNQPQHF. The CDR3 DNA is TGTGCCAGCAGCTTAGTCGGCACTTATAGCAATCAGCCCCAGCATTTT.

For the CDR3, the DNA is TGTGCCACCCTCCGGGACAGGGGTAAAAATGAGCAGTTCTTC. This sequence encodes CATLRDRGKNEQFF. The rearrangement links TRBV2 to TRBJ2-1; 10 nucleotides align to TRBD1. Germline V lookup: CDR1 SNHLY, CDR2 FYNNEI. The J segment lost 7 bases and the V segment lost 10 bases, leaving 10 bases of the junction unmatched. The CDR3 is 14 residues long.

This clonotype has at least ten counts. The genes are TRBV25-1 and TRBJ1-5; possibly TRBD1 for D (6 bases). Germline assignment: CDR1 MGHDK and CDR2 SYGVNS. V lost 2 bases, J lost 4 bases, and 6 bases lay in between. This CDR3 spans 13 amino acids. This CDR3 is CASSETGNQPQHF. The CDR3 DNA reads TGTGCCAGCAGTGAAACAGGGAATCAGCCCCAGCATTTT.

The chain couples TRBV20-1 to TRBJ1-1; TRBD1 aligns across 8 bases. With 0 bases clipped from V and 1 base from J, the junction kept 7 bases outside the gene matches. Germline V CDR1 and CDR2: DFQATT, SNEGSKA (reference sequence). The CDR3 is 16 residues long. CDR3 in DNA: TGCAGTGCTAGAGACAGGGGGCCAGCCCAGAACACTGAAGCTTTCTTT. This sequence encodes CSARDRGPAQNTEAFF.

This rearrangement joins TRBV7-9 to TRBJ2-1, with D possibly being TRBD2 (5 bases). Trimming removed 2 bases at V and 8 bases at J, with 13 bases between. The germline V gene has CDR1 SEHNR and CDR2 FQNEAQ (reference sequence). The CDR3 spans 14 residues. Here the CDR3 DNA reads TGTGCCAGCAGCTTAATCGAGGGATATGATGAGCAGTTCTTC. Translation gives CASSLIEGYDEQFF. The full variable domain, in which reference TRBV7-9 and TRBJ2-1 provide the parts outside the CDR3, is DTGVSQNPRHKITKRGQNVTFRCDPISEHNRLYWYRQTLGQGPEFLTYFQNEAQLEKSRLLSDRFSAERPKGSFSTLEIQRTEQGDSAMYLCASSLIEGYDEQFFGPGTRLTVL.

This clonotype was seen a few times. The chain uses TRBV7-6 and TRBJ2-7; 7 nucleotides match TRBD2. This CDR3 has 13 amino acids. Looked up from germline, CDR1 is SGHVS and CDR2 is FNYEAQ. After removal of 3 bases from V and 6 bases from J, the junction contained 5 bases not matched to a gene. DNA for the CDR3: TGTGCCAGCAGCTTGGGGCGGGAGAGCGAGCAGTACTTC. This gives the protein CASSLGRESEQYF.

The rearrangement uses TRBV12-3 or TRBV12-4 and TRBJ1-1; TRBD1 matches at 8 bases. The CDR3 runs 13 residues. Trimming at V came to 7 bases and at J to 3 bases, leaving 4 bases not matched to a gene. CDR3 sequence: CASTPTGDTEAFF. CDR3 nucleotide sequence: TGTGCCAGCACCCCGACAGGGGACACTGAAGCTTTCTTT.

The V call is TRBV30, the J call TRBJ2-7, with 9 bases lining up with TRBD2. The CDR3 has 14 amino acids. Germline trimming cut 4 bases from V and 2 bases from J; bases unmatched to any gene: 6. Per germline, CDR1 GTSNPN and CDR2 SVGIG (reference sequence). The CDR3 sequence: CAWTAGGTTYEQYF. In nucleotides, the CDR3 is TGTGCCTGGACGGCGGGAGGGACGACCTACGAGCAGTACTTC.

This clonotype was detected many times. V and J are TRBV12-3 or TRBV12-4 and TRBJ2-5; possibly TRBD1 for D (5 bases). Trimming pared 4 bases from V and 0 bases from J, leaving 12 bases between. The CDR3 totals 15 residues. CDR3 coding DNA: TGTGCCAGCAGTTCCTTAGACAGCAACCAAGAGACCCAGTACTTC. Residues: CASSSLDSNQETQYF.

DNA for the CDR3: TGTGCCAGCAAGGTGAACACTGAAGCTTTCTTT. Translating it yields CASKVNTEAFF. This sequence joins TRBV6-2 or TRBV6-3 and TRBJ1-1; D remains ambiguous. The CDR3 is made up of 11 amino acids. Germline V gene data show CDR1 as MNHEY and CDR2 as SVGEGT. Deletions cut 7 bases from V and 0 bases from J, with 3 bases between.

The chain links TRBV19 to TRBJ2-1; maybe TRBD2 (7 bases). Looked up from germline, CDR1 is LNHDA and CDR2 is SQIVND (reference sequence). The CDR3 sequence is 14 residues long. The V end lost 7 bases, the J end lost 2 bases, and 12 bases lay between the germline ends. The DNA for the CDR3 is TGTGCCAGTACCTTAGGGGGGGCCTACAATGAGCAGTTCTTC. Protein: CASTLGGAYNEQFF. The entire variable domain, with the rest obtained from reference TRBV19 and TRBJ2-1, is as follows: DGGITQSPKYLFRKEGQNVTLSCEQNLNHDAMYWYRQDPGQGLRLIYYSQIVNDFQKGDIAEGYSVSREKKESFPLTVTSAQKNPTAFYLCASTLGGAYNEQFFGPGTRLTVL.

This clonotype was found many times. The V and J genes are TRBV7-8 and TRBJ1-5, with TRBD1 identical over 8 bases. Germline CDR1 SGHVS, CDR2 FQNEAQ. Unmatched junction bases numbered 4, after V lost 5 bases and J lost 4 bases. CDR3 length: 14 amino acids. This CDR3 reads CASSLGQANQPQHF. DNA of the CDR3: TGTGCCAGCAGCCTGGGACAGGCTAATCAGCCCCAGCATTTT.

In this sample, this clonotype turned up many times. V and J are TRBV7-9 and TRBJ1-1, with 11 bases fitting TRBD1. This CDR3 has 14 amino acids. CDR1 and CDR2 from the germline V gene are SEHNR and FQNEAQ (reference sequence). V dropped 2 bases and J dropped 11; count of bases not matched to a gene: 7. CDR3 coding DNA: TGTGCCAGCAGCTTAAAAGGGACAGGGGGGGAGGCTTTCTTT. As protein: CASSLKGTGGEAFF.

This clonotype was counted a few times. CDR3: CATSDLRDRGFLQPQHF. The CDR3 DNA follows: TGTGCCACCAGTGATTTGCGGGACAGGGGCTTCCTGCAGCCCCAGCATTTT. The V call is TRBV24-1, the J call TRBJ1-5; TRBD1 aligns across 10 bases. The CDR3 sequence is 17 residues long. Germline CDR1 reads KGHDR; CDR2 reads SFDVKD. Germline trimming cut 0 bases from V and 7 bases from J; bases unmatched to any gene: 8.

In its sample, this clonotype was seen a few times. Here the CDR3 DNA reads TGTGCCAGCAGTTTAGGAGGGAGCCTCCGGGAAAAACTGTTTTTT. The encoded protein is CASSLGGSLREKLFF. The chain carries TRBV12-3 or TRBV12-4 and TRBJ1-4; D call uncertain. Trimming removed 1 base from V and 8 bases from J, with 14 bases in between. The CDR3 sequence is 15 residues long.

The chain recombines TRBV12-3 or TRBV12-4 with TRBJ2-3, with 10 bases that match TRBD2. The CDR3 runs to 14 residues. V lost 2 bases and J lost 6; bases outside the gene matches: 2. The CDR3 region has the DNA TGTGCCAGCAGTTTATGGACTAGCGGTGATACGCAGTATTTT. This gives the protein CASSLWTSGDTQYF.

CDR3 DNA: TGTGCCACCAGTGGACAGTCCGGCACAGATACGCAGTATTTT. It translates to CATSGQSGTDTQYF. V is TRBV24-1 and J is TRBJ2-3; possible D gene TRBD1, 5 bases. From germline, CDR1 is KGHDR and CDR2 SFDVKD. The CDR3 runs 14 residues. The V end was cut by 5 bases, the J end by 1 base, with 9 bases between.

This clonotype showed up just a few times. In DNA, the CDR3 is TGTGCCAGCGTACTTAGCGCGGGAGTTAGCTATGAGCAGTTCTTC. This encodes CASVLSAGVSYEQFF. The chain links TRBV6-6 to TRBJ2-1, with 7 bases identical to TRBD2. The CDR3 runs 15 residues. V lost 8 bases, J lost 8 bases, and 15 bases stayed unmatched. Germline loops: CDR1 MNHNY, CDR2 SVGAGI (reference sequence).

This clonotype was counted a few times. The chain links TRBV4-1 to TRBJ2-7, with TRBD1 matching over 8 bases. The V and J ends lost 4 bases and 3 bases, in that order; junction bases with no gene match: 8. Germline values: CDR1 MGHRA, CDR2 YSYEKL. The CDR3 is 15 residues long. CDR3 region: CASSPGQGSGYEQYF. CDR3 in DNA: TGCGCCAGCAGCCCTGGACAGGGATCGGGCTACGAGCAGTACTTC.